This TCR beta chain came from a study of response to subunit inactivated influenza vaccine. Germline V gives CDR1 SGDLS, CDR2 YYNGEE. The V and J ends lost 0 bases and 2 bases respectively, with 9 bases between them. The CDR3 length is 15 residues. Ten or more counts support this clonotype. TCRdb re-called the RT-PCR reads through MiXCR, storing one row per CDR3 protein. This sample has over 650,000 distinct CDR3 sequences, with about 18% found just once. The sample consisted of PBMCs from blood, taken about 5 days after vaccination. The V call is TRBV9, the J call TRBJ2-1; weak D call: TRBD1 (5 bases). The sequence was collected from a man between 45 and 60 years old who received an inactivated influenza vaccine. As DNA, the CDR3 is TGTGCCAGCAGCGTAGATGAAGGGGCCTACAATGAGCAGTTCTTC. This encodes CASSVDEGAYNEQFF. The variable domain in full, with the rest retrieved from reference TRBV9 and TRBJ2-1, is DSGVTQTPKHLITATGQRVTLRCSPRSGDLSVYWYQQSLDQGLQFLIQYYNGEERAKGNILERFSAQQFPDLHSELNLSSLELGDSALYFCASSVDEGAYNEQFFGPGTRLTVL.